This passage covers 19 T cell receptor beta chains from one sample sequenced in a study of blood T cell repertoires in COVID-19. The method was immunoSEQ multiplex PCR; TCRdb's version includes in-frame clones alone and lacks a portion of them. Of hundreds of thousands of clones detected, 85% to 90% appear once; the ten largest clones hold under 14%. Material for sequencing was peripheral blood. The receptors derive from a man aged 50 to 60 with COVID-19, enrolled during active disease.

The CDR3 DNA follows: TGTGCCAGGTCCCAGGGGGCCGAGGCAGCCAAAAACATTCAGTACTTC. It specifies CARSQGAEAAKNIQYF. The genes are TRBV2 and TRBJ2-4; 8 bases line up with TRBD1. After removal of 9 bases from V and 0 bases from J, the junction contained 10 bases not matched to a gene. Per the germline V gene, CDR1 is SNHLY and CDR2 is FYNNEI. This CDR3 region has 16 residues.

The chain combines TRBV9 with TRBJ2-2, with a tentative D call TRBD2 (5 bases). CDR3 length: 15 residues. CDR1 and CDR2 from the germline V gene are SGDLS and YYNGEE. Trimming removed 0 bases from V and 3 bases from J, with 9 bases in between. CDR3 in amino acids: CASSVASSDTGELFF. Here the CDR3 DNA reads TGTGCCAGCAGCGTAGCTAGCAGCGACACCGGGGAGCTGTTTTTT.

The genes are TRBV5-4 and TRBJ1-6, with TRBD1 identical over 8 bases. The V segment lost 4 bases and the J segment 6 bases; nucleotides outside the gene matches: 6. Germline V gene sequence: CDR1 SGHNT, CDR2 YYREEE (reference sequence). The CDR3 sequence is 15 residues long. The CDR3 sequence is CASSVAGGGNSPLHF. CDR3 sequence (DNA): TGTGCCAGCAGCGTCGCAGGGGGCGGTAATTCACCCCTCCACTTT.

This rearrangement joins TRBV3-1 (or the pseudogene TRBV3-2) to TRBJ2-1; 15 bases line up with TRBD2. Germline V lookup: CDR1 LGHDT, CDR2 YNNKEL (reference sequence). This CDR3 is built from 15 residues. V lost 5 bases and J lost 8; bases outside the gene matches: 4. CDR3 coding DNA: TGTGCCAGCAGCGGGACTAGCGGGGGGATTGATGAGCAGTTCTTC. Its protein is CASSGTSGGIDEQFF.

The chain carries TRBV6-5 and TRBJ2-1; 8 bases match TRBD2. CDR1 and CDR2 (germline): MNHEY, SVGAGI. Germline trimming cut 5 bases from V and 4 bases from J; bases unmatched to any gene: 7. The CDR3 runs to 15 residues. In nucleotides, the CDR3 is TGTGCCAGCAGTCCCATAGCGGGGCCATACAATGAGCAGTTCTTC. Translated: CASSPIAGPYNEQFF.

This sequence joins TRBV7-3 and TRBJ2-5; D is possibly TRBD1 (5 bases). V was shortened by 7 bases and J by 5 bases, with 20 bases between the two germline ends. Germline lookup yields CDR1 SGHTA and CDR2 FQGTGA. The CDR3 loop spans 15 amino acids. In DNA, the CDR3 is TGTGCCAGCAACATGAGAAAGACAGCTCGGGAGACCCAGTACTTC. Translating it yields CASNMRKTARETQYF.

V and J are TRBV5-6 and TRBJ1-6; D is undetermined. The CDR3 is made up of 14 amino acids. V dropped 4 bases and J dropped 8 bases, with 13 bases sitting between them. CDR1 is SGHDT, CDR2 YYEEEE, per germline. CDR3 bases: TGTGCCAGCAGCCGGGCCTACGGGGATTCACCCCTCCACTTT. This sequence encodes CASSRAYGDSPLHF.

With respect to this clone: An end of the junction does not agree with germline; a read error may underlie this. V usage is TRBV19 and J usage is TRBJ2-7; 10 bases are a match to TRBD1. CDR3 length: 13 residues. Germline values: CDR1 LNHDA, CDR2 SQIVND (reference sequence). CDR3 nucleotide sequence: TGTGCCAGTAGCCGGGACAGGGGCTACAAGCAGTACTTC. This sequence encodes CASSRDRGYKQYF.

This clone was seen more than once but under ten times. The chain recombines TRBV19 with TRBJ2-7, with D perhaps matching TRBD1 (5 bases). The CDR3 extends over 16 amino acids. V was cut by 4 bases and J by 1 base, with 17 bases left in between. Germline values: CDR1 LNHDA, CDR2 SQIVND (reference sequence). This chain's CDR3 is CASSTWGKTGSYEQYF. In nucleotides, the CDR3 is TGTGCCAGTAGTACATGGGGAAAAACAGGTTCCTACGAGCAGTACTTC.

The gene calls are TRBV6-5 and TRBJ1-1; no clear D. The germline CDR1 and CDR2 sequences are MNHEY and SVGAGI. The length of the CDR3 is 13 residues. Trimming cost V 3 bases and J 6 bases, with 11 bases left between them. This CDR3 is CASSYHQVSEAFF. Written as DNA, the CDR3 is TGTGCCAGCAGTTATCACCAGGTTTCTGAAGCTTTCTTT.

The chain is built from TRBV9 and TRBJ1-2, with D possibly TRBD1 on 5 matching bases. Germline V gene data show CDR1 as SGDLS and CDR2 as YYNGEE. Trimming pared 5 bases from V and 8 bases from J, leaving 19 bases between. The CDR3 covers 14 residues. The CDR3 is CASSSGLLSGGYTF. The CDR3 DNA reads TGTGCCAGCAGTTCGGGACTCCTCTCGGGGGGCTACACCTTC.

The V call is TRBV19, the J call TRBJ1-6; 7 bases match TRBD1. Germline values: CDR1 LNHDA, CDR2 SQIVND (reference sequence). J gave up 7 bases and V 11 bases, and 5 bases lay outside the gene matches. The length of the CDR3 is 12 residues. The DNA of the CDR3 is TGTGCCTGCAGGGGGTGGAATTCACCCCTCCACTTT. It specifies CACRGWNSPLHF.

In its sample, this clone was seen once. The chain employs TRBV11-2 and TRBJ1-1; TRBD1 is a possible D gene (6 bases). The V and J ends lost 5 bases and 4 bases respectively, with 17 bases between them. The germline CDR1 and CDR2 sequences are SGHAT and FQNNGV. There are 15 residues in the CDR3. CDR3 nucleotides: TGTGCCAGCAGCCAGAGGACAGTTGGCGTCACTGAAGCTTTCTTT. Amino acids: CASSQRTVGVTEAFF.

This clone showed up just once. V gene TRBV19 combines with J gene TRBJ1-3; D gene unclear. V was clipped by 9 bases and J by 2 bases, with 8 bases between them. Germline CDR1 and CDR2: LNHDA and SQIVND (reference sequence). The length of the CDR3 is 12 residues. This CDR3 is CASNSPGNTIYF. The CDR3 DNA reads as TGTGCCAGCAACAGTCCTGGAAACACCATATATTTT. Full variable domain (missing parts from reference TRBV19 and TRBJ1-3): DGGITQSPKYLFRKEGQNVTLSCEQNLNHDAMYWYRQDPGQGLRLIYYSQIVNDFQKGDIAEGYSVSREKKESFPLTVTSAQKNPTAFYLCASNSPGNTIYFGEGSWLTVV.

J is TRBJ2-5 and V is TRBV19; 7 positions match TRBD1. The CDR3 is 15 residues long. Germline CDR1 reads LNHDA; CDR2 reads SQIVND (reference sequence). V was pared by 5 bases and J by 2 bases, with 8 bases of the junction left unmatched. CDR3 coding DNA: TGTGCCAGTAGTTTGCAACAGGGGCAACAAGAGACCCAGTACTTC. Residues: CASSLQQGQQETQYF. The variable domain in full, completed from reference TRBV19 and TRBJ2-5, reads DGGITQSPKYLFRKEGQNVTLSCEQNLNHDAMYWYRQDPGQGLRLIYYSQIVNDFQKGDIAEGYSVSREKKESFPLTVTSAQKNPTAFYLCASSLQQGQQETQYFGPGTRLLVL.

The chain uses TRBV7-2 and TRBJ2-7, with TRBD1 identical over 9 bases. The CDR3 spans 16 residues. Trimming removed 1 base from V and 2 bases from J; junction bases left unmatched: 6. CDR1 is SGHTA and CDR2 is FQGNSA in the germline V gene. The CDR3 sequence: CASSLVGQGATYEQYF. In DNA, the CDR3 is TGTGCCAGCAGCTTAGTGGGACAGGGCGCTACCTACGAGCAGTACTTC. The entire variable domain, with the rest obtained from reference TRBV7-2 and TRBJ2-7, is as follows: GAGVSQSPSNKVTEKGKDVELRCDPISGHTALYWYRQSLGQGLEFLIYFQGNSAPDKSGLPSDRFSAERTGGSVSTLTIQRTQQEDSAVYLCASSLVGQGATYEQYFGPGTRLTVT.

The V gene is TRBV6-5, the J gene TRBJ1-1; the D is unclear. The germline CDR1 and CDR2 sequences are MNHEY and SVGAGI. Trimming pared 0 bases from V and 8 bases from J, leaving 19 bases between. The CDR3 totals 16 residues. CDR3 sequence (DNA): TGTGCCAGCAGTTACTCCGGGGTAGGCGTGGTGATGGAAGCTTTCTTT. The encoded protein is CASSYSGVGVVMEAFF.

V is TRBV14 and J is TRBJ1-6, with D possibly being TRBD1 (6 bases). V was cut by 2 bases and J by 11 bases, with 10 bases left in between. The CDR3 length is 13 residues. CDR1 and CDR2 from the germline V gene are SGHDN and FVKESK. The CDR3 nucleotides read TGTGCCAGCAGCCAACCTGGACAGACACCCCTCCACTTT. This codes for CASSQPGQTPLHF.

CDR3 residues: CASSTGTSGSYEQYF. CDR3 nucleotides: TGTGCCAGCAGCACCGGGACTAGCGGGAGCTACGAGCAGTACTTC. V usage is TRBV2 and J usage is TRBJ2-7; 14 nucleotides align to TRBD2. CDR1 is SNHLY, CDR2 FYNNEI, per germline. The CDR3 runs to 15 residues. V dropped 6 bases and J dropped 3; count of bases not matched to a gene: 4.